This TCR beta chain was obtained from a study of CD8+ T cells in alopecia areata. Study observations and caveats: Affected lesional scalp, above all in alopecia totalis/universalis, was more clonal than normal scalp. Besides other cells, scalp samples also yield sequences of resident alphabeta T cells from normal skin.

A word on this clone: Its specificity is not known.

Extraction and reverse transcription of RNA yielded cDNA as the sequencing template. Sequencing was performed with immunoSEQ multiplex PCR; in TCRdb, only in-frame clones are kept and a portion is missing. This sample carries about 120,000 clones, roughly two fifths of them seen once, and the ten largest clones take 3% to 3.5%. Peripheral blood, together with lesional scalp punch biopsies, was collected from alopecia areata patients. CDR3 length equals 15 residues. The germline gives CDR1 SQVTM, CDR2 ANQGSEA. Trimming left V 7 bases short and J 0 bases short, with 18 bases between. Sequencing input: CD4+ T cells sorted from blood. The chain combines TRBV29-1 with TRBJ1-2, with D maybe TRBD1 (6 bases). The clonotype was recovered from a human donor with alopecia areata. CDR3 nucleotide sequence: TGCAGCGCACAGGGACCACAGACCACTAACTATGGCTACACCTTC. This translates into CSAQGPQTTNYGYTF.